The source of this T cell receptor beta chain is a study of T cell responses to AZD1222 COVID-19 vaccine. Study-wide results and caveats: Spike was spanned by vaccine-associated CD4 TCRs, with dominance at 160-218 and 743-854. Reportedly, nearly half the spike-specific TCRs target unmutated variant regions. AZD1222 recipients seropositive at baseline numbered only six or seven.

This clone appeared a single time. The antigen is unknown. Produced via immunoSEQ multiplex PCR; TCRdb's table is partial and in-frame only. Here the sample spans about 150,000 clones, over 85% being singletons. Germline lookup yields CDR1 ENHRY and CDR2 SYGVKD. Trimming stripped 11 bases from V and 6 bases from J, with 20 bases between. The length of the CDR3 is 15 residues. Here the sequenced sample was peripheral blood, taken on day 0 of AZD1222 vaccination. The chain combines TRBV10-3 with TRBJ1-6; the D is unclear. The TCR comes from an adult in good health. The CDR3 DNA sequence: TGTGCCTCCGCACCCCTAGGGCGTTCTAATTCACCCCTCCACTTT. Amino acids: CASAPLGRSNSPLHF.